The 27 T cell receptor beta chains below come from one sample, sequenced in a study of blood T cell repertoires in COVID-19. Generated by immunoSEQ multiplex PCR, the TCRdb table keeps only in-frame clones and is missing some. The profile shows 200,000 to 300,000 clones, 80% to 90% of them singletons. Source material: PBMCs or T cells enriched from blood (not recorded which). These receptors were obtained from a middle-aged woman who had been exposed to COVID-19.

V is TRBV18 and J is TRBJ2-5; D is unresolved. CDR1 is KGHSH, CDR2 LQKENI, per germline. The CDR3 loop spans 14 amino acids. Trimming shortened V by 6 bases and J by 1 base, and 12 bases separated the two germline ends. DNA of the CDR3: TGTGCCAGCTCTCCCTACTATGGCCAAGAGACCCAGTACTTC. As protein: CASSPYYGQETQYF.

The chain couples TRBV4-2 to TRBJ1-3; TRBD1 aligns across 9 bases. Germline CDR1 LGHNA, CDR2 YNFKEQ. This CDR3 is built from 16 residues. The V and J ends lost 0 bases and 4 bases, in that order; junction bases with no gene match: 4. The CDR3 nucleotides are TGTGCCAGCAGCCAAGATGGACAGGGGATCGGAAACACCATATATTTT. Translating gives CASSQDGQGIGNTIYF.

This clone has a single count. The V call is TRBV7-9, the J call TRBJ1-6; the D is unclear. Trimming stripped 4 bases from V and 13 bases from J, with 14 bases between. The germline V gene has CDR1 SEHNR and CDR2 FQNEAQ (reference sequence). The CDR3 runs to 13 residues. The CDR3 loop is CASSYLSGGPLHF. CDR3 DNA: TGTGCCAGCAGCTATCTCAGTGGAGGTCCCCTCCACTTT.

This chain connects TRBV28 to TRBJ1-1; 11 positions agree with TRBD1. In germline, CDR1 is MDHEN, CDR2 SYDVKM. The V gene end was trimmed by 6 bases and the J gene end by 1 base; junction bases not matched to a gene: 10. The CDR3 is made up of 17 amino acids. CDR3 sequence reads: CASRPGTGGRENTEAFF. In nucleotides, the CDR3 is TGTGCCAGCAGACCCGGGACAGGGGGAAGGGAGAACACTGAAGCTTTCTTT.

The V call is TRBV4-2, the J call TRBJ2-3, with TRBD1 matching 9 bases. Germline-derived CDR1 and CDR2 are LGHNA and YNFKEQ. This CDR3 contains 18 residues. Trimming removed 0 bases from V and 4 bases from J; junction bases left unmatched: 11. CDR3 DNA: TGTGCCAGCAGCCAAGATCGCCAGGGACAGGGTGTCGCAGATACGCAGTATTTT. This sequence encodes CASSQDRQGQGVADTQYF.

The CDR3 nucleotides are TGTGCCAGCATGCCGGGGGACTACCCCTCCTACGAGCAGTACTTC. Protein: CASMPGDYPSYEQYF. The gene calls are TRBV5-4 and TRBJ2-7; 7 nucleotides agree with TRBD2. Unmatched junction bases numbered 9, after V lost 6 bases and J lost 0 bases. CDR1 and CDR2 (germline): SGHNT, YYREEE (reference sequence). The CDR3 spans 15 residues.

The chain has TRBV19 and TRBJ1-2, with D maybe TRBD1 (6 bases). Trimming left V 6 bases short and J 7 bases short, with 9 bases between. CDR1 and CDR2 from the germline V gene are LNHDA and SQIVND (reference sequence). CDR3 length equals 11 residues. Here the CDR3 reads CASSNRVGYTF. The CDR3, as DNA: TGTGCCAGTAGCAACAGGGTTGGCTACACCTTC.

This chain connects TRBV19 to TRBJ1-5; D gene ambiguous. The germline gives CDR1 LNHDA, CDR2 SQIVND (reference sequence). CDR3 length: 13 amino acids. Trimming left V 3 bases short and J 5 bases short, with 8 bases between. The CDR3 region has the DNA TGTGCCAGTAGTATCCTCGGTGATCAGCCCCAGCATTTT. This encodes CASSILGDQPQHF.

The genes are TRBV5-1 and TRBJ2-3; 16 bases map to TRBD2. The length of the CDR3 is 19 residues. The V and J ends lost 3 bases and 4 bases, in that order; junction bases with no gene match: 11. Germline V gene lookup returns CDR1 SGHRS and CDR2 YFSETQ. For the CDR3, the DNA is TGCGCCAGCAGCTCGGCCGGGACTAGCGGGGGGGCCTATTCAGATACGCAGTATTTT. Its translation is CASSSAGTSGGAYSDTQYF.

This clone was observed a few times. The chain links TRBV4-1 to TRBJ1-3, with 7 bases matching TRBD1. Per the germline V gene, CDR1 is MGHRA and CDR2 is YSYEKL. This CDR3 has 15 residues. V lost 1 base to trimming and J lost 11 bases; unmatched junction nucleotides: 11. The CDR3 nucleotides read TGCGCCAGCAGCCAAGCACCGGGACAGAGCATCCCCATATATTTT. It translates to CASSQAPGQSIPIYF.

This rearrangement joins TRBV28 to TRBJ1-2, with 7 bases matching TRBD1. From germline, CDR1 is MDHEN and CDR2 SYDVKM. V dropped 5 bases and J dropped 5; count of bases not matched to a gene: 23. CDR3 size: 19 residues. The CDR3 protein is CASSPPRWDRGLGRYGYTF. The CDR3 coding sequence is TGTGCCAGCAGTCCCCCCCGGTGGGACAGAGGTTTAGGGCGGTATGGCTACACCTTC.

The chain uses TRBV2 and TRBJ2-2, with 7 bases aligning to TRBD2. The CDR3 extends over 16 amino acids. V lost 3 bases and J lost 2; bases outside the gene matches: 6. Germline V gives CDR1 SNHLY, CDR2 FYNNEI. For the CDR3, the DNA is TGTGCCAGCAGTGATCGGGGGGACTTCAACACCGGGGAGCTGTTTTTT. Translating it yields CASSDRGDFNTGELFF. The variable domain in full, completed from reference TRBV2 and TRBJ2-2, reads EPEVTQTPSHQVTQMGQEVILRCVPISNHLYFYWYRQILGQKVEFLVSFYNNEISEKSEIFDDQFSVERPDGSNFTLKIRSTKLEDSAMYFCASSDRGDFNTGELFFGEGSRLTVL.

This rearrangement joins TRBV29-1 to TRBJ2-1; 7 bases match TRBD2. This CDR3 region has 14 residues. The V gene's germline CDR1 is SQVTM and CDR2 ANQGSEA. Losses at the gene ends were 7 bases for V and 14 bases for J; bases not matched to a gene: 20. Here the CDR3 reads CSGGDSSGRPREFF. The DNA of the CDR3 is TGCAGCGGGGGGGATAGTAGCGGGCGTCCAAGGGAGTTCTTC.

The chain joins TRBV4-3 to TRBJ2-1; D is unclear. Germline assignment: CDR1 LGHNA and CDR2 YSLEER. The V end was cut by 5 bases, the J end by 6 bases, with 11 bases between. The CDR3 length is 13 residues. CDR3 in amino acids: CASSVFTSNEQFF. The CDR3 DNA reads TGCGCCAGCAGCGTCTTTACGAGCAATGAGCAGTTCTTC.

The chain recombines TRBV2 with TRBJ2-7; TRBD2 is a possible D gene (5 bases). This CDR3 spans 14 amino acids. Germline assignment: CDR1 SNHLY and CDR2 FYNNEI. Deletions cut 3 bases from V and 2 bases from J, with 11 bases between. CDR3 coding DNA: TGTGCCAGCAGTGAGTTTCGAGCGGCCTACGAGCAGTACGTC. Protein sequence: CASSEFRAAYEQYV.

The V call is TRBV6-2 or TRBV6-3, the J call TRBJ2-1, with D possibly matching TRBD1 (6 bases). V lost 3 bases to trimming and J lost 1 base, with 10 bases between them. CDR1 is MNHEY, CDR2 SVGEGT, per germline. CDR3 length equals 15 residues. As DNA, the CDR3 is TGTGCCAGCAGTTATATCCAGGGGTCCTACAATGAGCAGTTCTTC. Amino acid sequence: CASSYIQGSYNEQFF.

This chain connects TRBV24-1 to TRBJ2-1, with 10 nucleotides matching TRBD1. The CDR3 has 15 residues. Germline assignment: CDR1 KGHDR and CDR2 SFDVKD. V shed 9 bases and J 7 bases; nucleotides not matched to a gene: 11. CDR3 in amino acids: CATSGRDRGNNEQFF. DNA for the CDR3: TGTGCCACCTCAGGTAGGGACAGGGGCAATAATGAGCAGTTCTTC.

The chain uses TRBV5-6 and TRBJ1-6; 11 bases are shared with TRBD1. This CDR3 is built from 15 residues. The trim removed 1 base at V and 10 bases at J, leaving 4 bases unmatched. Germline-derived CDR1 and CDR2 are SGHDT and YYEEEE. CDR3 region: CASSLRTGGSSPLHF. In DNA form, the CDR3 reads TGTGCCAGCAGCTTGAGGACAGGGGGCTCCTCACCCCTCCACTTT.

J is TRBJ2-2 and V is TRBV19; 12 nucleotides align to TRBD2. The V segment lost 4 bases and the J segment 1 base; nucleotides outside the gene matches: 4. The CDR3 spans 17 residues. Germline lookup yields CDR1 LNHDA and CDR2 SQIVND (reference sequence). DNA for the CDR3: TGTGCCAGTAGTACCGGACTAGCGGGGTTGAACACCGGGGAGCTGTTTTTT. Translation: CASSTGLAGLNTGELFF.

The chain joins TRBV12-5 to TRBJ1-5; 8 bases line up with TRBD1. Germline V CDR1 and CDR2: LGHNT, FRNRAP. This CDR3 region has 13 residues. J gave up 10 bases and V 5 bases, and 7 bases lay outside the gene matches. The CDR3 spells CASGPGTGGPQHF. CDR3 coding DNA: TGTGCTAGTGGTCCCGGGACAGGAGGTCCCCAGCATTTT.

CDR3 amino acids: CASSLGGGPRGNQPQHF. The DNA for the CDR3 is TGTGCCAGCAGCTTAGGCGGGGGGCCCCGGGGCAATCAGCCCCAGCATTTT. V and J are TRBV13 and TRBJ1-5; D possibly corresponds to TRBD1 (6 bases). This CDR3 spans 17 amino acids. Trimming left V 0 bases short and J 2 bases short, with 14 bases between. Germline V gives CDR1 PRHDT, CDR2 FYEKMQ (reference sequence).

This clone appeared a single time. The genes are TRBV7-2 and TRBJ2-5, with TRBD2 as a possible D gene (7 bases). CDR1 is SGHTA, CDR2 FQGNSA, per germline. This CDR3 region has 16 residues. V was cut by 5 bases and J by 1 base, with 17 bases left in between. DNA of the CDR3: TGTGCCAGCAGCCCCCTGGGGGGGGCGGGCCAAGAGACCCAGTACTTC. It encodes CASSPLGGAGQETQYF.

The chain is built from TRBV7-9 and TRBJ2-5; weak D call: TRBD2 (5 bases). V was cut by 10 bases and J by 4 bases, with 13 bases left in between. The germline CDR1 and CDR2 sequences are SEHNR and FQNEAQ (reference sequence). The CDR3 is made up of 12 amino acids. The CDR3 region has the DNA TGTGCCACCCTCGGAGGTGGAGAGACCCAGTACTTC. Its protein is CATLGGGETQYF.

The chain carries TRBV2 and TRBJ2-7; TRBD1 agrees at 7 bases. Germline CDR1 SNHLY, CDR2 FYNNEI. The CDR3 is made up of 12 amino acids. The V and J ends lost 10 bases and 12 bases, in that order; junction bases with no gene match: 15. CDR3 nucleotides: TGTGCCACCTATGAAGGCGAGGGGGCGCGGTACTTC. Amino acid sequence: CATYEGEGARYF.

The chain links TRBV24-1 to TRBJ1-2, with no clear D. Germline V gene lookup returns CDR1 KGHDR and CDR2 SFDVKD. This CDR3 has 12 amino acids. V lost 7 bases and J lost 2, with 7 bases in between. The CDR3 is CATSATNYGYTF. CDR3 nucleotides: TGTGCCACCAGCGCAACAAACTATGGCTACACCTTC.

The CDR3 loop is CASSIVQNTEAFF. CDR3 nucleotide sequence: TGTGCCAGTAGTATAGTACAGAACACTGAAGCTTTCTTT. The V gene is TRBV19, the J gene TRBJ1-1; no clear D gene. The V gene's germline CDR1 is LNHDA and CDR2 SQIVND (reference sequence). Trimming took off 1 base at V and 1 base at J, with 4 bases between the two ends. The CDR3 is 13 residues long. Looking up the rest from reference TRBV19 and TRBJ1-1 gives the full variable domain: DGGITQSPKYLFRKEGQNVTLSCEQNLNHDAMYWYRQDPGQGLRLIYYSQIVNDFQKGDIAEGYSVSREKKESFPLTVTSAQKNPTAFYLCASSIVQNTEAFFGQGTRLTVV.

The rearrangement links TRBV11-1 to TRBJ1-4, with unresolved D. Trimming pared 5 bases from V and 3 bases from J, leaving 16 bases between. This CDR3 is built from 16 residues. Germline loops: CDR1 SGHAT, CDR2 FQDESV (reference sequence). The CDR3 nucleotides are TGTGCCAGCAGCCCCGGTACGACTCCGCCTAATGAAAAACTGTTTTTT. Its translation is CASSPGTTPPNEKLFF. Filled out from reference TRBV11-1 and TRBJ1-4, the complete variable domain reads EAEVAQSPRYKITEKSQAVAFWCDPISGHATLYWYRQILGQGPELLVQFQDESVVDDSQLPKDRFSAERLKGVDSTLKIQPAELGDSAMYLCASSPGTTPPNEKLFFGSGTQLSVL.